This TCR beta chain was recovered during a study of blood T cells in healthy people across ages. In the study overall: The capture of about one barcoded beta molecule per two T cells was achieved by template switching.

Donors were systemically healthy Caucasian individuals from Russia aged about 6 to 90 years. Comment on this clonotype: The target antigen is unknown.

Germline V gene lookup returns CDR1 MGHDK and CDR2 SYGVNS. The CDR3 is 14 residues long. Study-level points and caveats: There was a strong correlation between TCR beta diversity and naive T cell percentage. CMV status of donors was not determined, possibly confounding expanded clonotype changes.

A second PCR of 7 to 11 cycles used a sample-barcoded 5' primer and a J-beta primer mix. TCRdb called the 5' RACE reads again in MiXCR, with one record for every CDR3 protein. Of about 1,600,000 distinct CDR3 sequences in the sample, 42% were seen once. This TCR came from a woman aged 18-29 years in good health. Sequences were obtained from blood. This chain links TRBV25-1 with TRBJ2-1, with 9 bases identical to TRBD1. The J call may be mistaken, given a closer DNA end match to TRBJ2-7. The CDR3 protein is CASRQGVEYNEQYF. Here the CDR3 DNA reads TGTGCCAGCCGACAGGGGGTCGAGTACAATGAGCAGTACTTC.